Below, 21 T cell receptor beta chains from the same sample are listed, as sequenced in a study of blood T cell repertoires in COVID-19. Here immunoSEQ multiplex PCR was the method, and the copy in TCRdb shows in-frame clones only, minus some. Seen here are 250,000 to 350,000 clones, just under 90% observed once, and the top ten hold 2.9%. What was sequenced was PBMCs or T cells enriched from blood (not recorded which). Receptors originate from a woman in her 50s who had been exposed to COVID-19.

This chain uses TRBV12-2 with TRBJ1-1; the DNA was not compared with TRBD1, the D call given in the table. TRBV12-2 counts as a pseudogene. The CDR3 has 16 amino acids. CDR3 sequence: CASRSRQGSPNTEAFF. The CDR3 DNA follows: TGTGCAAGTCGCTCCAGACAGGGAAGCCCGAACACTGAAGCTTTCTTT.

This clone appeared a single time. Other nucleotide sequences in the sample specify the same CDR3. The chain recombines TRBV9 with TRBJ2-7; possible D gene TRBD1, 6 bases. The V and J ends lost 0 bases and 3 bases respectively, with 10 bases between them. This CDR3 is 14 amino acids long. The germline V gene has CDR1 SGDLS and CDR2 YYNGEE. The DNA for the CDR3 is TGTGCCAGCAGCGTAGGGCAAGGGGGCTACGAGCAGTACTTC. This encodes CASSVGQGGYEQYF.

This rearrangement joins TRBV27 to TRBJ2-3; 12 positions match TRBD2. This CDR3 has 16 amino acids. Trimming removed 2 bases from V and 2 bases from J; junction bases left unmatched: 2. Per the germline V gene, CDR1 is MNHEY and CDR2 is SMNVEV (reference sequence). The DNA of the CDR3 is TGTGCCAGCAGTTTACTAGCGGGGGGGCTCACAGATACGCAGTATTTT. This gives the protein CASSLLAGGLTDTQYF.

This clone was seen once. This chain uses TRBV5-1 with TRBJ2-1, with D possibly TRBD1 on 5 matching bases. The CDR3 loop spans 13 amino acids. The V end was cut by 2 bases, the J end by 2 bases, with 5 bases between. Germline CDR1 reads SGHRS; CDR2 reads YFSETQ. The chain's CDR3 is CASSLQAYNEQFF. The CDR3 DNA reads as TGCGCCAGCAGCTTACAGGCCTACAATGAGCAGTTCTTC.

The gene calls are TRBV27 and TRBJ2-1; 8 nucleotides match TRBD1. The CDR3 sequence is 15 residues long. Germline V gene sequence: CDR1 MNHEY, CDR2 SMNVEV (reference sequence). V lost 4 bases to trimming and J lost 2 bases; unmatched junction nucleotides: 4. CDR3 sequence: CASSSGQGAYNEQFF. The CDR3 nucleotides are TGTGCCAGCAGTTCAGGACAGGGCGCCTACAATGAGCAGTTCTTC.

The chain's CDR3 is CSASPGRGGGQPQHF. Written as DNA, the CDR3 is TGCAGTGCTAGTCCAGGGCGCGGGGGTGGCCAGCCCCAGCATTTT. V is TRBV20-1 and J is TRBJ1-5; TRBD1 is a possible D gene (5 bases). V was clipped by 3 bases and J by 7 bases, with 19 bases between them. Germline loops: CDR1 DFQATT, CDR2 SNEGSKA (reference sequence). This CDR3 is 15 amino acids long.

The genes are TRBV19 and TRBJ1-1; D remains unclear. V was trimmed by 4 bases and J by 0 bases, leaving 9 bases between them. The CDR3 covers 14 residues. From germline, CDR1 is LNHDA and CDR2 SQIVND (reference sequence). CDR3 in DNA: TGTGCCAGTAGTAGAGACTACCTGAACACTGAAGCTTTCTTT. Translating it yields CASSRDYLNTEAFF.

The gene calls are TRBV12-5 and TRBJ2-6; 7 nucleotides align to TRBD1. Per the germline V gene, CDR1 is LGHNT and CDR2 is FRNRAP. The CDR3 has 18 amino acids. J lost 0 bases, V lost 6 bases, and 11 bases had no gene match. The CDR3 nucleotides are TGTGCTAGTGGCCCAAACCCGGGACAGTTCTCTGGGGCCAACGTCCTGACTTTC. It translates to CASGPNPGQFSGANVLTF.

The chain is built from TRBV18 and TRBJ2-2; D is unclear. The CDR3 totals 15 residues. V dropped 2 bases and J dropped 0 bases, with 7 bases sitting between them. Germline V gene data show CDR1 as KGHSH and CDR2 as LQKENI. This CDR3 is CASSPNSPNTGELFF. The CDR3, as DNA: TGTGCCAGCTCACCAAACAGTCCGAACACCGGGGAGCTGTTTTTT.

J is TRBJ2-5 and V is TRBV5-1; D call uncertain. In germline, CDR1 is SGHRS, CDR2 YFSETQ. There are 14 residues in the CDR3. The V end lost 9 bases, the J end lost 0 bases, and 15 bases lay between the germline ends. CDR3 protein: CATRQAQYQETQYF. CDR3 nucleotide sequence: TGCGCCACCCGCCAGGCACAGTACCAAGAGACCCAGTACTTC.

This chain uses TRBV19 with TRBJ2-2; 10 bases match TRBD1. CDR1 and CDR2 (germline): LNHDA, SQIVND (reference sequence). The CDR3 extends over 17 amino acids. Losses at the gene ends were 4 bases for V and 6 bases for J; bases not matched to a gene: 11. CDR3 bases: TGTGCCAGTAGTACCCCAGGGGACAGGGGTCCCCCCGGGGAGCTGTTTTTT. This codes for CASSTPGDRGPPGELFF. The whole variable domain, remainder taken from reference TRBV19 and TRBJ2-2, is DGGITQSPKYLFRKEGQNVTLSCEQNLNHDAMYWYRQDPGQGLRLIYYSQIVNDFQKGDIAEGYSVSREKKESFPLTVTSAQKNPTAFYLCASSTPGDRGPPGELFFGEGSRLTVL.

The J gene is TRBJ2-3, the V gene TRBV28, with TRBD2 identical over 7 bases. Germline V gene data show CDR1 as MDHEN and CDR2 as SYDVKM. J gave up 0 bases and V 6 bases, and 6 bases lay outside the gene matches. The CDR3 is 15 amino acids. The chain's CDR3 is CASSPRLASTDTQYF. As DNA, the CDR3 is TGTGCCAGCAGCCCCAGACTAGCAAGCACAGATACGCAGTATTTT.

The genes are TRBV6-1 and TRBJ2-5, with TRBD1 matching 7 bases. CDR1 and CDR2 (germline): MNHNS, SASEGT. With 3 bases clipped from V and 7 bases from J, the junction kept 5 bases outside the gene matches. CDR3 size: 13 residues. The CDR3 region is CASSDGQAATQYF. In DNA, the CDR3 is TGTGCCAGCAGTGACGGACAGGCTGCGACCCAGTACTTC.

The rearrangement uses TRBV2 and TRBJ2-2, with a weak D call TRBD1 (5 bases). CDR3 length: 18 amino acids. Germline V lookup: CDR1 SNHLY, CDR2 FYNNEI. The V gene lost 4 bases and the J gene lost 5 bases, with 23 bases spanning the gap. The CDR3 region has the DNA TGTGCCAGCAGTGTTGTAGTTTTAGAAGGGGCTCGGACCGGGGAGCTGTTTTTT. This gives the protein CASSVVVLEGARTGELFF.

The rearrangement joins TRBV27 to TRBJ2-3, with 8 bases matching TRBD2. Unmatched junction bases numbered 15, after V lost 11 bases and J lost 2 bases. The CDR3 loop spans 16 amino acids. Germline-derived CDR1 and CDR2 are MNHEY and SMNVEV (reference sequence). The DNA of the CDR3 is TGTGCCGTCAAGGGGAGCGGGGGCCTATACACAGATACGCAGTATTTT. Its translation is CAVKGSGGLYTDTQYF.

This clone occurred once. The genes are TRBV5-1 and TRBJ2-2, with D perhaps matching TRBD1 (5 bases). The germline CDR1 and CDR2 sequences are SGHRS and YFSETQ. The ends were cut back, 1 base at V and 1 base at J, with 11 bases in the middle. This CDR3 has 16 amino acids. DNA for the CDR3: TGCGCCAGCAGCTTGCAGGCAGGGAAGAACACCGGGGAGCTGTTTTTT. This sequence encodes CASSLQAGKNTGELFF.

The chain joins TRBV18 to TRBJ2-3, with TRBD2 matching 11 bases. The CDR3 contains 16 residues. With 5 bases clipped from V and 3 bases from J, the junction kept 7 bases outside the gene matches. Germline CDR1 KGHSH, CDR2 LQKENI. For the CDR3, the DNA is TGTGCCAGCTCAGAAGATTTAGCGGGGGGGACAGATACGCAGTATTTT. This codes for CASSEDLAGGTDTQYF. Combining the CDR3 with reference TRBV18 and TRBJ2-3 gives the whole variable domain NAGVMQNPRHLVRRRGQEARLRCSPMKGHSHVYWYRQLPEEGLKFMVYLQKENIIDESGMPKERFSAEFPKEGPSILRIQQVVRGDSAAYFCASSEDLAGGTDTQYFGPGTRLTVL.

CDR3 sequence reads: CASSFEGWDTQYF. CDR3 in DNA: TGCGCCAGCAGCTTTGAGGGTTGGGATACGCAGTATTTT. The rearrangement uses TRBV5-1 and TRBJ2-3, with D possibly TRBD2 on 5 matching bases. The V end was cut by 2 bases, the J end by 6 bases, with 10 bases between. The CDR3 sequence is 13 residues long. Germline loops: CDR1 SGHRS, CDR2 YFSETQ.

The chain employs TRBV6-1 and TRBJ2-3, with a tentative D call TRBD2 (5 bases). V lost 1 base to trimming and J lost 6 bases, with 11 bases between them. The CDR3 consists of 14 residues. Per germline, CDR1 MNHNS and CDR2 SASEGT. Written as DNA, the CDR3 is TGTGCCAGCAGTGAAGTTTTCAGGAGGGATACGCAGTATTTT. Amino acid sequence: CASSEVFRRDTQYF.

The J gene is TRBJ2-3, the V gene TRBV18; D may be TRBD2 (7 bases). The CDR3 is 16 residues long. The ends were cut back, 1 base at V and 2 bases at J, with 13 bases in the middle. Per the germline V gene, CDR1 is KGHSH and CDR2 is LQKENI. The CDR3 DNA follows: TGTGCCAGCTCACCACAGTCCGGGGGGCCCACAGATACGCAGTATTTT. This encodes CASSPQSGGPTDTQYF.

This chain links TRBV6-5 with TRBJ2-7, with D maybe TRBD2 (6 bases). The V end was cut by 11 bases, the J end by 0 bases, with 17 bases between. Germline V gives CDR1 MNHEY, CDR2 SVGAGI. CDR3 length equals 14 residues. Here the CDR3 reads CAGGRQRSSYEQYF. The DNA for the CDR3 is TGTGCCGGAGGGAGACAGAGATCCTCCTACGAGCAGTACTTC.